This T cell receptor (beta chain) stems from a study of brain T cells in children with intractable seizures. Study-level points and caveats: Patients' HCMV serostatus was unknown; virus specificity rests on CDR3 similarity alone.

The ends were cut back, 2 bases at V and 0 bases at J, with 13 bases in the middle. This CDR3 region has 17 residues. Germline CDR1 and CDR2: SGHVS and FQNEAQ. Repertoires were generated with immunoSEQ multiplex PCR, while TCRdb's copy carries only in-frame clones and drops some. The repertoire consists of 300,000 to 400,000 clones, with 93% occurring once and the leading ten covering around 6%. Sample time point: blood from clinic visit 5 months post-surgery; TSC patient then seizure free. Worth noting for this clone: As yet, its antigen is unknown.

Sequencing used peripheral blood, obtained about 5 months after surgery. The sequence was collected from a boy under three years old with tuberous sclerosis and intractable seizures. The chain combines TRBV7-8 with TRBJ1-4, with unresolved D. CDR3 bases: TGTGCCAGCAGCTTATTCGCTTCGGACCCAACTAATGAAAAACTGTTTTTT. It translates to CASSLFASDPTNEKLFF.